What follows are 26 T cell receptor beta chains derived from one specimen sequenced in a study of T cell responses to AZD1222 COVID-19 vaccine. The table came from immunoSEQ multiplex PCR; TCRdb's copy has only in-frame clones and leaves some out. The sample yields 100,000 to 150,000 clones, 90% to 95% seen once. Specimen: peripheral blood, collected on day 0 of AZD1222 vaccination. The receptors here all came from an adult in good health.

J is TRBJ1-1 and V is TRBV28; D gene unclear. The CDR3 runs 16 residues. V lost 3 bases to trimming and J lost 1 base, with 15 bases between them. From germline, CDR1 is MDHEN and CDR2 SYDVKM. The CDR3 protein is CASSFMGGPKNTEAFF. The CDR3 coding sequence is TGTGCCAGCAGTTTTATGGGAGGACCGAAGAACACTGAAGCTTTCTTT.

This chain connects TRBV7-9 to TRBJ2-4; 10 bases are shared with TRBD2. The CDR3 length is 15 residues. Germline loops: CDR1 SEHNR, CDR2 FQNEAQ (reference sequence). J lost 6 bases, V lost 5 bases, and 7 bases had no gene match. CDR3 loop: CASSQTSGRGNIQYF. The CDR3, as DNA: TGTGCCAGCAGCCAGACTAGCGGGCGCGGAAACATTCAGTACTTC.

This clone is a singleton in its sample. In DNA form, the CDR3 reads TGTGCCAGCAGCCCTGAAGGACTAGCGGGAGATGAGCAGTTCTTC. Residues: CASSPEGLAGDEQFF. This chain joins TRBV3-1 (or the pseudogene TRBV3-2) and TRBJ2-1; 13 bases align to TRBD2. Germline V gene data show CDR1 as LGHDT and CDR2 as YNNKEL (reference sequence). The CDR3 has 15 residues. J gave up 8 bases and V 4 bases, and 5 bases lay outside the gene matches.

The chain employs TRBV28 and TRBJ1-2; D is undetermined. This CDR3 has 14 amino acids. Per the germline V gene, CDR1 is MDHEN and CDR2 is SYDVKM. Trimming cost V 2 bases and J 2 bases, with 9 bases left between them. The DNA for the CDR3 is TGTGCCAGCAGTTTACACGGACGGAACTATGGCTACACCTTC. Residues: CASSLHGRNYGYTF.

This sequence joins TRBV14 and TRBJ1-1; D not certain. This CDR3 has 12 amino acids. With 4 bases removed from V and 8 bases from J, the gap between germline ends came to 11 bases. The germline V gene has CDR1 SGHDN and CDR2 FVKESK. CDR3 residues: CASSPGWEEAFF. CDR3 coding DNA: TGTGCCAGCAGCCCGGGGTGGGAAGAAGCTTTCTTT.

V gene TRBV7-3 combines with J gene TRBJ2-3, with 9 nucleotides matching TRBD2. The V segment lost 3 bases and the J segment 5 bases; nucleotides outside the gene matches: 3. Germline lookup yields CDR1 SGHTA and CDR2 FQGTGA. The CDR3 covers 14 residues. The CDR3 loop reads CASSLAGGLDTQYF. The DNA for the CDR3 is TGTGCCAGCAGCTTGGCGGGGGGGTTAGATACGCAGTATTTT.

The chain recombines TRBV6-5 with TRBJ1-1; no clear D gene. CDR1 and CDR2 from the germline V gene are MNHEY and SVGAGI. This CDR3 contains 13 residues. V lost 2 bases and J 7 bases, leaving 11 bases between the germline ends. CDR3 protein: CASSYPSSSEAFF. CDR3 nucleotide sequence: TGTGCCAGCAGTTACCCCTCGTCTAGTGAAGCTTTCTTT.

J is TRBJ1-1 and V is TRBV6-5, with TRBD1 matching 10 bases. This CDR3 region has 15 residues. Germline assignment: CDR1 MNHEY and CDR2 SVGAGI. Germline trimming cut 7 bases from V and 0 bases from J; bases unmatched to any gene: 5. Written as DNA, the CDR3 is TGTGCCAGCACCTATGACAGGGGGCTGAACACTGAAGCTTTCTTT. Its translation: CASTYDRGLNTEAFF.

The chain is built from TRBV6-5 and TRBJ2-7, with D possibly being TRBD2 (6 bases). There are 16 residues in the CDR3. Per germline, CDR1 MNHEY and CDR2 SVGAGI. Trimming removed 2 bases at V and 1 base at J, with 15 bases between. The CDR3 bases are TGTGCCAGCAGTTACATTGGAGGGTGGAATTCCTACGAGCAGTACTTC. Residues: CASSYIGGWNSYEQYF.

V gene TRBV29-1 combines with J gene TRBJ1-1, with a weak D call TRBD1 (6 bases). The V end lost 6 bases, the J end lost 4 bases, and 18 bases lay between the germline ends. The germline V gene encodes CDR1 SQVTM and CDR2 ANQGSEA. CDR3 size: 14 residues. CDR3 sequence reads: CSVKEGVDGTEAFF. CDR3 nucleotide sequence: TGCAGCGTCAAAGAGGGGGTAGATGGCACTGAAGCTTTCTTT.

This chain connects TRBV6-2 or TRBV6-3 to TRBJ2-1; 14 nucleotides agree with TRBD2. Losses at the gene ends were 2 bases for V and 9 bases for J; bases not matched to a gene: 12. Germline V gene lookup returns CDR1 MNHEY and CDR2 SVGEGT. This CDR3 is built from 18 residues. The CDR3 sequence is CASSYPKGLAGARSEQFF. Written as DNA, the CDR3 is TGTGCCAGCAGTTACCCCAAGGGACTAGCGGGAGCTAGGAGTGAGCAGTTCTTC.

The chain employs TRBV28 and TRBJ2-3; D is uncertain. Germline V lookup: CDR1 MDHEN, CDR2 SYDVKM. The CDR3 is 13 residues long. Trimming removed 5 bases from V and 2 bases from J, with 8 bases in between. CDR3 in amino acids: CASSKGFTDTQYF. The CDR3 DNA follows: TGTGCCAGCAGTAAAGGATTCACAGATACGCAGTATTTT.

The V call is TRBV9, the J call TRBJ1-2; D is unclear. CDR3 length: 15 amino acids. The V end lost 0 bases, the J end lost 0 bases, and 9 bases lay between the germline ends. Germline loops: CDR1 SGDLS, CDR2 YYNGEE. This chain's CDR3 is CASSVGTVPNYGYTF. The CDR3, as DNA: TGTGCCAGCAGCGTAGGAACAGTTCCTAACTATGGCTACACCTTC.

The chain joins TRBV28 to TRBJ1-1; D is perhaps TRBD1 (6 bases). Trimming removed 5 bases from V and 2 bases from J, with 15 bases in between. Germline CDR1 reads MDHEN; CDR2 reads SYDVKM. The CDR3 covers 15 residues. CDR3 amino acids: CASSLLHRVNTEAFF. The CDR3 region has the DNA TGTGCCAGCAGTCTTCTCCACAGGGTTAACACTGAAGCTTTCTTT.

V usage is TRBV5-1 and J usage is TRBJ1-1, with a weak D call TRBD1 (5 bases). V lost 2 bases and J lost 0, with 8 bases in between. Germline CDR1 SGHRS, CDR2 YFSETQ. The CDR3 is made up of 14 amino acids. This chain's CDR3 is CASSLDRLNTEAFF. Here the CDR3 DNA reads TGCGCCAGCAGCTTAGACAGACTGAACACTGAAGCTTTCTTT.

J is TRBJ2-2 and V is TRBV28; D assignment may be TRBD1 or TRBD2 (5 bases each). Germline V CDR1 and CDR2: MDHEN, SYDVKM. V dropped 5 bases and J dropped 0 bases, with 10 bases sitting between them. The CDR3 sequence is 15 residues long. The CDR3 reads CASSLGTANTGELFF. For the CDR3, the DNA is TGTGCCAGCAGTCTTGGGACCGCGAACACCGGGGAGCTGTTTTTT.

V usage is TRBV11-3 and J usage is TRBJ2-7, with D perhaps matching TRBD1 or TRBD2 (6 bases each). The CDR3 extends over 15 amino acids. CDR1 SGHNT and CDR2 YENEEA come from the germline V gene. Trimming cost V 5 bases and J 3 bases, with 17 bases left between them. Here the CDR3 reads CASSGGLVPLYEQYF. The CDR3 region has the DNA TGTGCCAGCAGCGGGGGGCTAGTCCCACTCTACGAGCAGTACTTC.

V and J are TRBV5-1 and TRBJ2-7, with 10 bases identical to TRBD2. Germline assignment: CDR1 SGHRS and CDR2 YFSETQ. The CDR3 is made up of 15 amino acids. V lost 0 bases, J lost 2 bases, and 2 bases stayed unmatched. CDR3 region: CASSLELAGAYEQYF. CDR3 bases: TGCGCCAGCAGCTTGGAGCTAGCGGGGGCCTACGAGCAGTACTTC.

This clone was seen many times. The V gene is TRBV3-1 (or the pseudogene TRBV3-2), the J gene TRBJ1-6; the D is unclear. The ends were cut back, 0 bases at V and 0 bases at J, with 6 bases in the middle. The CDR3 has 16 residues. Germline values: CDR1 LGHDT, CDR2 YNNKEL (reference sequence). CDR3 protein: CASSQDWSSYNSPLHF. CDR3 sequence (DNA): TGTGCCAGCAGCCAAGATTGGAGCTCCTATAATTCACCCCTCCACTTT.

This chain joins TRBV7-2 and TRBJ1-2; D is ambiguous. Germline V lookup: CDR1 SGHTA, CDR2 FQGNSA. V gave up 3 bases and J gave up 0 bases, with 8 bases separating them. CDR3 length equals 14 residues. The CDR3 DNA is TGTGCCAGCAGCTTCTTCGACGCTAACTATGGCTACACCTTC. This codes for CASSFFDANYGYTF.

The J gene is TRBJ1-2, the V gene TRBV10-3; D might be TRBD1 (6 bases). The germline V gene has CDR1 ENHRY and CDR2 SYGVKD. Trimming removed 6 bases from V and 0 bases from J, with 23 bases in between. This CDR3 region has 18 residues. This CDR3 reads CAISLRTAILSANYGYTF. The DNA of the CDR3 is TGTGCCATCAGCCTCCGGACAGCCATTCTCTCAGCTAACTATGGCTACACCTTC.

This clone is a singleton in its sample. This CDR3 is CSASEDRTYGYTF. The DNA for the CDR3 is TGCAGTGCTAGTGAAGACAGAACCTATGGCTACACCTTC. The chain uses TRBV20-1 and TRBJ1-2; tentative D call: TRBD1 (5 bases). V lost 3 bases to trimming and J lost 4 bases, with 12 bases between them. There are 13 residues in the CDR3. CDR1 DFQATT and CDR2 SNEGSKA come from the germline V gene (reference sequence).

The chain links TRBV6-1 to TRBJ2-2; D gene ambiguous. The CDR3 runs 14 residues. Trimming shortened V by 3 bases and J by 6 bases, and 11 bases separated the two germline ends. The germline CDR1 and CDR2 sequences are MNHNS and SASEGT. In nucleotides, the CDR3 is TGTGCCAGCAGTGAGGTTGTGGATTCCGGGGAGCTGTTTTTT. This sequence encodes CASSEVVDSGELFF.

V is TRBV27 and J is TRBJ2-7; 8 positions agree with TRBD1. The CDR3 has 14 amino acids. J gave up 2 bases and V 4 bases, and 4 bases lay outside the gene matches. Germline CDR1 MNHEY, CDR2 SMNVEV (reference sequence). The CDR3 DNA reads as TGTGCCAGCAGTTGGACAGGGAACACCTACGAGCAGTACTTC. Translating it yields CASSWTGNTYEQYF.

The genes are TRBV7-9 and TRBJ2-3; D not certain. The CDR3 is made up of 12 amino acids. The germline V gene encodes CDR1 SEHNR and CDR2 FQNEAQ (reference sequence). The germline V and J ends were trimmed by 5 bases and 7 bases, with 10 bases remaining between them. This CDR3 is CASSAQAYTQYF. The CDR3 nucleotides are TGTGCCAGCAGCGCCCAGGCGTATACGCAGTATTTT.

CDR3 loop: CASHRGGVYGYTF. The CDR3 DNA reads TGTGCCAGCCATAGGGGGGGTGTCTATGGCTACACCTTC. V usage is TRBV5-6 and J usage is TRBJ1-2; possible D gene TRBD1, 6 bases. V lost 7 bases to trimming and J lost 4 bases, with 14 bases between them. Per the germline V gene, CDR1 is SGHDT and CDR2 is YYEEEE. The CDR3 totals 13 residues.